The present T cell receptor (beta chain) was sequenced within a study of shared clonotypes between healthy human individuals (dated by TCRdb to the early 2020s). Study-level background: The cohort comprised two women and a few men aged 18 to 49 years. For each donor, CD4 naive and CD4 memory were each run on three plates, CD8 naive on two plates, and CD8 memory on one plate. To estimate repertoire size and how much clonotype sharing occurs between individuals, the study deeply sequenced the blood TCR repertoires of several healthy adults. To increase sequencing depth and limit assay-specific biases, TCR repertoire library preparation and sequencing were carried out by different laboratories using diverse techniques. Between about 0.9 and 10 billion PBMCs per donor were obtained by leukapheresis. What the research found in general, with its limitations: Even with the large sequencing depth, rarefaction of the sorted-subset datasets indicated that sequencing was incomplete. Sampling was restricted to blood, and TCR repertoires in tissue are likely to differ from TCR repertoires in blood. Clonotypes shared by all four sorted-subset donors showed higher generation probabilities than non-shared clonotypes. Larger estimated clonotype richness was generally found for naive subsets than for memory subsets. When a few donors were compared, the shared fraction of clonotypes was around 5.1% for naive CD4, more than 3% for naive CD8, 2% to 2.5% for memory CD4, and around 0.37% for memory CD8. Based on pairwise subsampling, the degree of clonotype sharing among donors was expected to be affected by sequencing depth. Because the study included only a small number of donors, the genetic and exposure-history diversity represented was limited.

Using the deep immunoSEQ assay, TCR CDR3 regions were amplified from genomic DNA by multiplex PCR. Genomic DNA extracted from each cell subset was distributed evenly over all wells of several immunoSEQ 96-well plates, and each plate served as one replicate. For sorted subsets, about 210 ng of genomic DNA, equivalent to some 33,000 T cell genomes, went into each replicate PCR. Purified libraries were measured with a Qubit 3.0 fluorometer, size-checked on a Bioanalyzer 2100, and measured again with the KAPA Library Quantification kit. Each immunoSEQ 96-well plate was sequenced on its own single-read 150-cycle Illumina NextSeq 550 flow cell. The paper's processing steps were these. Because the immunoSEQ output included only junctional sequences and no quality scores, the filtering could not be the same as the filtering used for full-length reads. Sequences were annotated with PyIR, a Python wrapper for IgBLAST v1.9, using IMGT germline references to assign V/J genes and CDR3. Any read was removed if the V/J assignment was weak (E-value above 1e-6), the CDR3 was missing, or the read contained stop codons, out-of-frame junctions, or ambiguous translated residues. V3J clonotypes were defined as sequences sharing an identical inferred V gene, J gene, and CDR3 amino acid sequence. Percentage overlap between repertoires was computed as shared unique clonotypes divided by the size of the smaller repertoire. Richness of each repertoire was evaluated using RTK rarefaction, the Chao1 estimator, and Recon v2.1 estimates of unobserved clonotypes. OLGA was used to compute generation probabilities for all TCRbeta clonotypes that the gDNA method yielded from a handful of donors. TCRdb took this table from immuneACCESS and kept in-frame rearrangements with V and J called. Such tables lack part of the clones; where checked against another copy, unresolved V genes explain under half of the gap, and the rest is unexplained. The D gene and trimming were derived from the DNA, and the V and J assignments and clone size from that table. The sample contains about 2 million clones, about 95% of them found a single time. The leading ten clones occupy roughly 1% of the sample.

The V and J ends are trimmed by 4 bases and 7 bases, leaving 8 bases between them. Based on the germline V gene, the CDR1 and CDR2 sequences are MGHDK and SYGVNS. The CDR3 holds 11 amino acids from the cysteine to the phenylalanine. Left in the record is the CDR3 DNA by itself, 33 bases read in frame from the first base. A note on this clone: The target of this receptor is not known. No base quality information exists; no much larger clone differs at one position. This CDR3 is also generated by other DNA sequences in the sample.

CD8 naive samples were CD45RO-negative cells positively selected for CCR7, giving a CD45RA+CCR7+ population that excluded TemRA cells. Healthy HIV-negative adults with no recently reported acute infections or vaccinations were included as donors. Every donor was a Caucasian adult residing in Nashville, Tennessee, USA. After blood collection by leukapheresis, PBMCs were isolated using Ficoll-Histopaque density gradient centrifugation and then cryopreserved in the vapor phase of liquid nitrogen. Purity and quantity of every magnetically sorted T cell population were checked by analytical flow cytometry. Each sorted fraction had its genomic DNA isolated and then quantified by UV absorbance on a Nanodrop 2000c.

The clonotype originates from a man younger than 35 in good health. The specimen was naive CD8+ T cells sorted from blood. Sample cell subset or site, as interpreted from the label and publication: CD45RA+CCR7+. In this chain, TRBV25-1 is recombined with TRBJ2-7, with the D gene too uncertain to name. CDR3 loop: CASSVGVEQYF. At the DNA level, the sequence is TGTGCCAGCAGTGTTGGAGTGGAGCAGTACTTC.